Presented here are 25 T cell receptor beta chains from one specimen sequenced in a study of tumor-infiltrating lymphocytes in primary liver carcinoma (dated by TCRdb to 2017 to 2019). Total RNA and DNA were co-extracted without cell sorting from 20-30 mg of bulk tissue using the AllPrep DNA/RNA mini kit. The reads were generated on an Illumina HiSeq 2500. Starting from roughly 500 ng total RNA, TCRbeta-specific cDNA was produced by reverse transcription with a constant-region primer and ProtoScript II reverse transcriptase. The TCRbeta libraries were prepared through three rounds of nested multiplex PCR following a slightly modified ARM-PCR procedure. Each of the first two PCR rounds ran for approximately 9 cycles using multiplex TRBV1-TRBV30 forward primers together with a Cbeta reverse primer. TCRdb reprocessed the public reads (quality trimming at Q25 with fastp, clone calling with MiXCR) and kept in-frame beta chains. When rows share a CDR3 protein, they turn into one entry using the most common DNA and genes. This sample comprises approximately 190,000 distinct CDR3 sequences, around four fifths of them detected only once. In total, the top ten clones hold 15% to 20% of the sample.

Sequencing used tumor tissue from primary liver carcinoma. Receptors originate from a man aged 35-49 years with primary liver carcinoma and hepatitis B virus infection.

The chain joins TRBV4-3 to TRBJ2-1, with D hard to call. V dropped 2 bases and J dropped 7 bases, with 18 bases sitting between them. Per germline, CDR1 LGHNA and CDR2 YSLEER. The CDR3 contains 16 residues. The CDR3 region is CASSQFPSPAENEQFF. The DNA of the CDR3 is TGCGCCAGCAGCCAATTCCCCTCCCCGGCAGAGAATGAGCAGTTCTTC.

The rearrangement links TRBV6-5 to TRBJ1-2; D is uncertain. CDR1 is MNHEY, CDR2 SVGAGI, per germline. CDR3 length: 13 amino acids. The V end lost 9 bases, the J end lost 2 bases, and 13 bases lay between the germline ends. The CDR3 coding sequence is TGTGCCAGTGGGGTCTGGGTCAACTATGGCTACACCTTC. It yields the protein CASGVWVNYGYTF.

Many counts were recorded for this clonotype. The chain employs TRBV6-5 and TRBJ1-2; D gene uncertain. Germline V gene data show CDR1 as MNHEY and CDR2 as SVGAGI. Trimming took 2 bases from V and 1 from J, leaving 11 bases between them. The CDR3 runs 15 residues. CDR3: CASSYKVGGNYGYTF. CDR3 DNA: TGTGCCAGCAGTTACAAAGTGGGCGGTAACTATGGCTACACCTTC.

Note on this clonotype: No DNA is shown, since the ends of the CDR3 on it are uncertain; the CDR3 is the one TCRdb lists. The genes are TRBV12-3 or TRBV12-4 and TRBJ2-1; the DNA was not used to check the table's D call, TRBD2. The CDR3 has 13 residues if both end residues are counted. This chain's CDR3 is CASQFGGGNDKFF.

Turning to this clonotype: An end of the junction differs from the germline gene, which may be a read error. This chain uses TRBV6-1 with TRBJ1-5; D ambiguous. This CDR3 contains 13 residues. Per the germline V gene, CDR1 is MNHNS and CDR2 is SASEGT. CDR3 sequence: CANSEALLSNQHF. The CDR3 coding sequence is TGTGCCAACAGTGAGGCGCTTCTAAGTAACCAGCATTTT.

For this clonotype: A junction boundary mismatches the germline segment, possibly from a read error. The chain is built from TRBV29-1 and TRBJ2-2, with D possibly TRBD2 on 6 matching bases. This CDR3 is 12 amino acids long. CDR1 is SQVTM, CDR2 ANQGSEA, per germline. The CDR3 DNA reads TGCAGCGTTGCGCCGAACACGGGGGAGCTGATTTTT. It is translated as CSVAPNTGELIF.

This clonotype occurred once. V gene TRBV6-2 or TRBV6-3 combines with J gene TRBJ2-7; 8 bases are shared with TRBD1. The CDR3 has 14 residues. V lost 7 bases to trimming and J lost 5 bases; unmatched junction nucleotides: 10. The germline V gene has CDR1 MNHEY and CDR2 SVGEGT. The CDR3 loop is CASIIQDRAHEQYF. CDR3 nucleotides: TGTGCCAGCATCATCCAGGACAGGGCCCACGAGCAGTACTTC.

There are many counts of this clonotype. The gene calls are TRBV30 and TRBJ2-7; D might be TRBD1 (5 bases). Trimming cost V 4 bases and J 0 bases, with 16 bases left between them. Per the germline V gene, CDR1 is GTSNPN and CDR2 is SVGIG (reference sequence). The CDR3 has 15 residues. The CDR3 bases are TGTGCCTGGACTTTTTCACCCGACAGCTCCTACGAGCAGTACTTC. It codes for CAWTFSPDSSYEQYF.

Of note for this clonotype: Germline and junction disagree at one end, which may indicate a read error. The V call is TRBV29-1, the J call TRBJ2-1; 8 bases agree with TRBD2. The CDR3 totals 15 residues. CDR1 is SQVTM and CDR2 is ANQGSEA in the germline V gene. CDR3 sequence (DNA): TGCAGCATTGAAGGGAAGCGGGGGCGTGACAATGAGCAGTTCTTC. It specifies CSIEGKRGRDNEQFF.

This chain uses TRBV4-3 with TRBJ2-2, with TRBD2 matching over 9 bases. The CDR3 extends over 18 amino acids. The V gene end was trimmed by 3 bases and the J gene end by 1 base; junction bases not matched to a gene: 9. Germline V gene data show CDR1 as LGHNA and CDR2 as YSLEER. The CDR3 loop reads CASSHTTSGHMNTGELFF. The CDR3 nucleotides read TGCGCCAGCAGCCATACTACTAGCGGGCATATGAACACCGGGGAGCTGTTTTTT.

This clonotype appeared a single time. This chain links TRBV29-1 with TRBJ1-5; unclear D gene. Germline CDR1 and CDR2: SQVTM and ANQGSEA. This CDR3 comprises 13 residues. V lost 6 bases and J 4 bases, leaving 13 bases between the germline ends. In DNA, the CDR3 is TGCAGCGTCGGAGGGCGCGCGAATCAGCCCCAGCATTTT. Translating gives CSVGGRANQPQHF.

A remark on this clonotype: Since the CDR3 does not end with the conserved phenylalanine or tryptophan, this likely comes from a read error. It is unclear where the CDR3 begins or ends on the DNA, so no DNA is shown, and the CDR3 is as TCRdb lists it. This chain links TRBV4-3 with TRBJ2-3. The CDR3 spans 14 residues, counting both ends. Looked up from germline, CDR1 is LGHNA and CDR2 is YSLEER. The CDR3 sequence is CASSHRAFTDTHYL.

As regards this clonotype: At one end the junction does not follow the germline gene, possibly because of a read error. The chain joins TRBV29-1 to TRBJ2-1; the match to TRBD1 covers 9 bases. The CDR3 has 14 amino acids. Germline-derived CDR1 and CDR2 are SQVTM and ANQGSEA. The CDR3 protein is CSVLGQGTYNEQLF. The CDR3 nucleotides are TGCAGCGTCCTTGGACAGGGGACCTACAATGAGCAGCTCTTT.

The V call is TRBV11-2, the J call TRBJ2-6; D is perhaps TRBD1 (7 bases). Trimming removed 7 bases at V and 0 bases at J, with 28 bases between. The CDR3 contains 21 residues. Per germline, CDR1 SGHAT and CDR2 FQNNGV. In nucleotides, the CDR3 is TGTGCCAGCAACATGGGGGGATACAGGGGCGTTTACCTCTCTGGGGCCAACGTCCTGACTTTC. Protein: CASNMGGYRGVYLSGANVLTF.

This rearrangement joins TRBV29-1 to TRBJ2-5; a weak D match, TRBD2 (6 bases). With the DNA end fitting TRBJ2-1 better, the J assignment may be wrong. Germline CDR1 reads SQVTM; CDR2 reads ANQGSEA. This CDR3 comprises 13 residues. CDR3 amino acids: CSVPFPGGETQFF. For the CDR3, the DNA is TGCAGCGTCCCATTCCCAGGAGGGGAGACCCAGTTCTTC.

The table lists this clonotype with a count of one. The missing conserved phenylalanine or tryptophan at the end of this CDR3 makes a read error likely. The CDR3 region is CASTPLLAGGRNKQYL. CDR3 DNA: TGTGCCAGCACCCCACTCTTAGCGGGAGGGAGAAACAAGCAGTACTTA. The chain employs TRBV6-6 and TRBJ2-7, with 11 bases fitting TRBD2. Germline V gives CDR1 MNHNY, CDR2 SVGAGI (reference sequence). Unmatched junction bases numbered 16, after V lost 7 bases and J lost 8 bases. The CDR3 totals 16 residues.

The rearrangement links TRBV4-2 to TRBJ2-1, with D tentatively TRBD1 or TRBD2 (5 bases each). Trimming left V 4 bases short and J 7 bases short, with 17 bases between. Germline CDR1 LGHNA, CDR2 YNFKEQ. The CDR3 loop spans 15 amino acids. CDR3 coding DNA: TGTGCCAGCAGCCCTGGCCTAGGGGACCAGAATGAGCAGTTCTTC. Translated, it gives CASSPGLGDQNEQFF.

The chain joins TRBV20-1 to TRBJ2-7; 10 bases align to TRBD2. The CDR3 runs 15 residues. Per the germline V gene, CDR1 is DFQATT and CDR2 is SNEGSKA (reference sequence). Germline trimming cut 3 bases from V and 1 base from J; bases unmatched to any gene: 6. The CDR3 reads CSARASGRGSYEQYF. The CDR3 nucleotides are TGCAGTGCTAGGGCTAGCGGGAGAGGATCCTACGAGCAGTACTTC.

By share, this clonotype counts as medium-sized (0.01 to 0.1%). The CDR3 sequence is CASSLWAGPYEQYF. The CDR3 DNA is TGTGCCAGCAGTCTCTGGGCGGGTCCCTACGAGCAGTACTTC. The chain employs TRBV6-2 or TRBV6-3 and TRBJ2-7, with D maybe TRBD2 (5 bases). V lost 5 bases to trimming and J lost 2 bases, with 13 bases between them. The CDR3 has 14 residues. Germline CDR1 MNHEY, CDR2 SVGEGT.

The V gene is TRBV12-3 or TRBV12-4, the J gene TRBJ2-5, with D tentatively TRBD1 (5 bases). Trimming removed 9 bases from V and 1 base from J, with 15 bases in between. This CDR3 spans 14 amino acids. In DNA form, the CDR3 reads TGTGCCAGTAGCTCTGTCAGGGCCCAAGAGACCCAGTACTTC. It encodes CASSSVRAQETQYF.

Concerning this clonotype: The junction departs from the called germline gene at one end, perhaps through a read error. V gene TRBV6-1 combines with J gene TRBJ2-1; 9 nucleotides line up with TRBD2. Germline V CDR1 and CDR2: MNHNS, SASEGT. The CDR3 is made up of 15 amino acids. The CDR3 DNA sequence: TGTGTCAGCAGTGAAGAAGCGGGAGGATACTATGAGCAATTCTTC. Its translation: CVSSEEAGGYYEQFF.

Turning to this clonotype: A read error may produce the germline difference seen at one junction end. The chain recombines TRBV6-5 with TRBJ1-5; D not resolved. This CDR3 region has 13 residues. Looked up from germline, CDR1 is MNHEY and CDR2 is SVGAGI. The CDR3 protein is CASSYGVKQPQHF. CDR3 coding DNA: TGTGCCAGTAGTTACGGGGTCAAACAGCCCCAGCATTTT.

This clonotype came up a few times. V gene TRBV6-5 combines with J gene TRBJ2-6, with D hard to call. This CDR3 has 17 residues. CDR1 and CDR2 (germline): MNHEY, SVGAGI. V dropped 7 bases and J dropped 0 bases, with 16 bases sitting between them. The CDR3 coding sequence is TGTGCCAGCACTTCCCGGACCGGCAGCTCTGGGGCCAACGTCCTGACTTTC. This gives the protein CASTSRTGSSGANVLTF.

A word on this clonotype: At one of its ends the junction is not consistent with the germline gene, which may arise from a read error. The CDR3 bases are TGTGCCAGTAGTTACGGGACAAGGGAAGCTTTCTTT. Protein sequence: CASSYGTREAFF. V and J are TRBV6-5 and TRBJ1-1; weak D call: TRBD1 (6 bases). Germline V gives CDR1 MNHEY, CDR2 SVGAGI. CDR3 length: 12 amino acids.

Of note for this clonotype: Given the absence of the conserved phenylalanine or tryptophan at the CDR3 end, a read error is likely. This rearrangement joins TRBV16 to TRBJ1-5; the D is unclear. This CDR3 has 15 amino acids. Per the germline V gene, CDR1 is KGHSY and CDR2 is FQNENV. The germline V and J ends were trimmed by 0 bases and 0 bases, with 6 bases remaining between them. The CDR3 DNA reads TGTGCCAGCAGCCAATCGAGACATAGCAATCAGCCCCAGCATTAT. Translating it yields CASSQSRHSNQPQHY.